This T cell receptor (beta chain) was recorded in a study of CD8 T cells in Susac syndrome. Trimming pared 4 bases from V and 1 base from J, leaving 10 bases between. The CDR3 extends over 13 amino acids. Per the germline V gene, CDR1 is GTSNPN and CDR2 is SVGIG (reference sequence). Random hexamers were used to reverse transcribe the RNA input (about 0.5 to 1 ug). Coverage of TCR beta CDR3 amplification by immunoSEQ multiplex PCR extended to 54 Vbeta and 13 Jbeta. TCRdb analysed the immunoSEQ multiplex PCR reads with MiXCR anew, one entry per CDR3 protein. The sample has under 200,000 distinct CDR3 sequences; about 95% are singletons. This clonotype appeared once.

The rearrangement links TRBV30 to TRBJ1-1; weak D call: TRBD1 (6 bases). The origin of this receptor is a human donor in good health. The source material was CD4+ T cells from PBMCs. CDR3 amino acids: CAWKGQENTEAFF. The CDR3 bases are TGTGCCTGGAAGGGACAAGAGAACACTGAAGCTTTCTTT.